Listed below are T cell receptor beta chains from one sample, sequenced in a study of blood T cells in healthy people across ages. TCRdb re-called the 5' RACE reads with MiXCR, one entry per CDR3 protein. The sample consists of fewer than 2,000,000 distinct CDR3 sequences, approximately 40% of them appearing once. Sequencing was carried out using blood. The receptors originated from a human donor in good health. Both conserved end residues are part of each CDR3. A D gene is named only where the DNA matches it firmly. The listing skips clone size in some rows; elsewhere it reads once, few, many or a size class.

NA	TRBV6-5	NA	13	TRBJ2-7	TGTGCCAGCAGTTTTAAGGGTTCCACTGAGCAGTACTTC	CASSFKGSTEQYF
NA	TRBV27	NA	11	TRBJ2-5	TGTGCCAGCAGTTGGGGGTTCGGGCAGTACTTC	CASSWGFGQYF
NA	TRBV3-1	NA	16	TRBJ1-1	TGTGCCAGCAGCCAAGTAAGCGGGCTGTGGGACACTGAAGCTTTCTTT	CASSQVSGLWDTEAFF
NA	TRBV4-1	NA	17	TRBJ1-2	TGCGCCAGCAGCCAAGTGTTAATTTCGACACGCAACTATGGCTACACCTTC	CASSQVLISTRNYGYTF
few	TRBV5-5	TRBD1	14	TRBJ1-4	TGTGCCAGCACTTCAGGACAGGGGAACGAAAAACTGTTTTTT	CASTSGQGNEKLFF
few	TRBV18	NA	14	TRBJ2-5	TGTGCCAGCGTCTCTTCGGAGGCTGGTTCGACCCAGTACTTC	CASVSSEAGSTQYF
NA	TRBV20-1	TRBD2	13	TRBJ2-7	TGCAGTGTGCAGCGGGGGAATTCCTACGAGCAGTACTTC	CSVQRGNSYEQYF
NA	TRBV20-1	TRBD2	16	TRBJ2-1	TGCAGTGCTAGAGACCCAAGCGGGGGCTGGTACAATGAGCAGTTCTTC	CSARDPSGGWYNEQFF
NA	TRBV7-2	NA	18	TRBJ1-2	TGTGCCAGCAGCTTAGCGGTGGGCAGGGTTACAGCTAACTATGGCTACACCTTC	CASSLAVGRVTANYGYTF
few	TRBV20-1	TRBD1	14	TRBJ1-2	TGCAGTGCTAGGCCTGTCGACAGGGTGTTTGGCTACACCTTC	CSARPVDRVFGYTF
NA	TRBV15	TRBD1	16	TRBJ2-5	TGTGCCACCAGCAGAGACCCCGGGACAGGTCAAGAGACCCAGTACTTC	CATSRDPGTGQETQYF
NA	TRBV6-2/TRBV6-3	TRBD1	16	TRBJ2-5	TGTGCCAGCAGTTACGTCCAGGGGGCGCTGACGGAGACCCAGTACTTC	CASSYVQGALTETQYF
NA	TRBV5-6	TRBD2	17	TRBJ2-2	TGTGCCAGCAGCTTATACGGACTAGCGGGGGCCACCGGGGAGCTGTTTTTT	CASSLYGLAGATGELFF
few	TRBV20-1	TRBD2	16	TRBJ2-1	TGCAGTGCTAAAAAACTAGCGGGGGGCTCCTACAATGAGCAGTTCTTC	CSAKKLAGGSYNEQFF
few	TRBV5-6	NA	15	TRBJ2-1	TGTGCCAGCAGCCGGACCCTGAGCTCCTACAATGAGCAGTTCTTC	CASSRTLSSYNEQFF
NA	TRBV4-2	TRBD1	15	TRBJ1-4	TGTGCCAGCAGCCAAAACAGGGGCATCGGGGAAAAACTGTTTTTT	CASSQNRGIGEKLFF
NA	TRBV4-3	TRBD2	18	TRBJ2-7	TGCGCCAGCAGCCAAGATATAGGGACTAGCGGGGGTGCCTACGAGCAGTACTTC	CASSQDIGTSGGAYEQYF
NA	TRBV18	NA	15	TRBJ2-2	TGTGCCAGCTCACCACCGTCGTCCAACACCGGGGAGCTGTTTTTT	CASSPPSSNTGELFF
NA	TRBV2	NA	17	TRBJ2-1	TGTGCCAGCAGTGTTTACCTTACTTCTAGCTCCTACAATGAGCAGTTCTTC	CASSVYLTSSSYNEQFF
NA	TRBV5-1	NA	16	TRBJ2-5	TGCGCCAGCAGCCGGGGGCCCGGGAGTTCCCAAGAGACCCAGTACTTC	CASSRGPGSSQETQYF
few	TRBV10-3	NA	11	TRBJ2-1	TGTGCCATCAGTGTAGGGAGCGAGCAGTTCTTC	CAISVGSEQFF
few	TRBV20-1	NA	15	TRBJ2-5	TGCAGTGCTAGTTCCCCCGGGACCTCAGGGCGGACCCAGTACTTC	CSASSPGTSGRTQYF
few	TRBV10-3	TRBD1	14	TRBJ2-7	TGTGCCATCAGTGGGACAGGGGGCCCTTACGAGCAGTACTTC	CAISGTGGPYEQYF
few	TRBV6-2/TRBV6-3	TRBD1	15	TRBJ2-1	TGTGCCAGCAGTGACTGGGACAGGAGCAGTAATGAGCAGTTCTTC	CASSDWDRSSNEQFF
few	TRBV5-1	TRBD2	16	TRBJ2-7	TGCGCCAGCAGCTTGGACCCTAGCGGGCCTACCTACGAGCAGTACTTC	CASSLDPSGPTYEQYF
few	TRBV18	NA	19	TRBJ2-6	TGTGCCAGCTCATCGTCCGGACCGGGGATGGCTGGCGGGGCCAACGTCCTGACTTTC	CASSSSGPGMAGGANVLTF
few	TRBV7-2	NA	12	TRBJ2-3	TGTGCCAGCAGCCAAAGGGGGGGTACGCAGTATTTT	CASSQRGGTQYF
NA	TRBV29-1	NA	11	TRBJ1-1	TGCAGCGGCGACAGGCTGGCTGAAGCTTTCTTT	CSGDRLAEAFF
few	TRBV20-1	NA	17	TRBJ1-2	TGCAGTGCTAGAGATCGGCGGCCAGAACTAACACGGGGTGGCTACACCTTC	CSARDRRPELTRGGYTF
NA	TRBV14	NA	13	TRBJ2-7	TGCGCCAGCAGCCAAGAGTTGTCCTACGAGCAGTACTTC	CASSQELSYEQYF
NA	TRBV12-3/TRBV12-4	NA	15	TRBJ2-1	TGTGCCAGCAGTTTAGCATCAGGGGAGAACAATGAGCAGTTCTTC	CASSLASGENNEQFF
NA	TRBV5-6	NA	14	TRBJ1-5	TGTGCCAGCAGCGCCCGAGGGAGGAATCAGCCCCAGCATTTT	CASSARGRNQPQHF
NA	TRBV12-5	NA	13	TRBJ2-3	TGTGCTAGTGGTTTGGTAGGCGCAGATACGCAGTATTTT	CASGLVGADTQYF
NA	TRBV6-1	NA	14	TRBJ2-6	TGTGCCAGCAGCGCGGTCCCTGGGGCCAACGTCCTGACTTTC	CASSAVPGANVLTF
NA	TRBV3-1	NA	15	TRBJ1-2	TGTGCCAGCAGCCAAGATGGGGACTGGGTGGATGGCTACACCTTC	CASSQDGDWVDGYTF
NA	TRBV27	NA	16	TRBJ2-7	TGTGCCAGCAGTTTATCCGGGGCACCGATTACCTACGAGCAGTACTTC	CASSLSGAPITYEQYF
NA	TRBV12-3/TRBV12-4	NA	18	TRBJ2-6	TGTGCCAGCAGTTCCTGGGACACCGGAGGGCCTGGGGCCAACGTCCTGACTTTC	CASSSWDTGGPGANVLTF
few	TRBV5-1	NA	16	TRBJ1-4	TGCGCCAGCAGCTTGGGCACGACAGTTGAAGGGGAAAAACTGTTTTTT	CASSLGTTVEGEKLFF
few	TRBV12-3/TRBV12-4	TRBD1	15	TRBJ2-7	TGTGCCAGCACCCAGGGGACAGGGAATCGGTACGAGCAGTACTTC	CASTQGTGNRYEQYF
few	TRBV10-3	TRBD1	17	TRBJ1-1	TGTGCCATCAGTGAGTACCCGGACAGGGGACCCTTGGCTGAAGCTTTCTTT	CAISEYPDRGPLAEAFF
NA	TRBV29-1	NA	17	TRBJ2-1	TGCAGCGTTGAGGACCCCCTCCGGGACTCGCTTTACAATGAGCAGTTCTTC	CSVEDPLRDSLYNEQFF
NA	TRBV20-1	NA	11	TRBJ1-1	TGCAGTGCCAGTATGAACACTGAAGCTTTCTTT	CSASMNTEAFF
NA	TRBV6-2/TRBV6-3	TRBD2	13	TRBJ2-7	TGTGCCACCCAAGCGGGGGCCCCCTACGAGCAGTACTTC	CATQAGAPYEQYF
NA	TRBV7-9	TRBD2	14	TRBJ2-1	TGTGCCAGCAGTACTAGCGGGGATACAAATGAGCAGTTCTTC	CASSTSGDTNEQFF
NA	TRBV20-1	NA	14	TRBJ1-2	TGCAGTGCTAGAGATAGGAGGGGGGGCCATGGCTACACCTTC	CSARDRRGGHGYTF
NA	TRBV27	TRBD1	12	TRBJ1-5	TGTGCCAGCGGGACAGGGGGTCAGCCCCAGCATTTT	CASGTGGQPQHF
once	TRBV2	NA	15	TRBJ1-5	TGTGCCAGCAGTGTTTGGGCGGGGAGCAATCAGCCCCAGCATTTT	CASSVWAGSNQPQHF
once	TRBV7-6	NA	14	TRBJ2-5	TGTGCCAGCAGCTTAATGCAGAGCCAAGAGACCCAGTACTTC	CASSLMQSQETQYF
NA	TRBV4-1	TRBD1	16	TRBJ1-5	TGCGCCAGCAGCCCCCACCGATTGACAGGGGGTAAGCCCCAGCATTTT	CASSPHRLTGGKPQHF
few	TRBV7-6	NA	15	TRBJ1-6	TGTGCCAGCAGCGCCGACACCCTCGGGAATTCACCCCTCCACTTT	CASSADTLGNSPLHF
few	TRBV6-2/TRBV6-3	NA	15	TRBJ1-4	TGTGCCAGCAGACCTCGATGGGTTCCTAATGAAAAACTGTTTTTT	CASRPRWVPNEKLFF
NA	TRBV29-1	NA	14	TRBJ1-1	TGCAGCGTTGGATGGAGACCCTTTAACTCTGAAGCTTTCTTT	CSVGWRPFNSEAFF
many	TRBV7-2	TRBD1	15	TRBJ1-5	TGTGCCAGCAGCCCACAGACAGGGTGGAATCAGCCCCAGCATTTT	CASSPQTGWNQPQHF
NA	TRBV29-1	NA	14	TRBJ2-3	TGCAGCGTTGTAGGAGGTGATTCGGCAGATACGCAGTATTTT	CSVVGGDSADTQYF
few	TRBV3-1	NA	14	TRBJ1-6	TGTGCCAGCAGCCAAGATTCGCTGAATTCACCCCTCCACTTT	CASSQDSLNSPLHF
NA	TRBV7-9	NA	17	TRBJ1-5	TGTGCCAGCAGCTCTACTCTGAGTGGAGAAGGCAATCAGCCCCAGCATTTT	CASSSTLSGEGNQPQHF
many	TRBV28	NA	13	TRBJ1-1	TGTGCCAGCAGTTTATCGGACGGCATTGGAGCTTTCTTT	CASSLSDGIGAFF
NA	TRBV6-1	NA	14	TRBJ1-2	TGTGCCAGCAGTGCGGTTCGGGGTAGCGATGGCTACACCTTC	CASSAVRGSDGYTF
few	TRBV7-2	NA	15	TRBJ2-7	TGTGCCAGCAGCCCCCAGACATCAGGGCACTACGAGCAGTACTTC	CASSPQTSGHYEQYF
NA	TRBV7-2	NA	12	TRBJ2-7	TGTGCCAGCAGCGCTACTCGAAGGGAGCAGTACTTC	CASSATRREQYF